The 10 T cell receptor beta chains below come from one sample, sequenced in a study of T cells in localized non-small cell lung cancer. Clones were sequenced by immunoSEQ multiplex PCR, and TCRdb holds only the in-frame ones, with some missing. The sample lists some 51,000 clones, 80% to 90% seen once, with 4.5% to 5.5% in the top ten. Here the sequenced sample was peripheral blood, taken before any cancer treatment. The receptors derive from a woman between 35 and 75 years old with stage I lung adenocarcinoma.

The chain combines TRBV5-1 with TRBJ2-3; no definite D call. V was clipped by 2 bases and J by 2 bases, with 0 bases between them. The CDR3 runs to 11 residues. Germline V gene sequence: CDR1 SGHRS, CDR2 YFSETQ. The chain's CDR3 is CASSFTDTQYF. DNA of the CDR3: TGCGCCAGCAGCTTCACAGATACGCAGTATTTT.

J is TRBJ2-2 and V is TRBV2, with TRBD2 matching 7 bases. The CDR3 loop spans 17 amino acids. The V gene's germline CDR1 is SNHLY and CDR2 FYNNEI. Trimming removed 0 bases from V and 4 bases from J; junction bases left unmatched: 8. The CDR3 nucleotides are TGTGCCAGCAGTGAAGCACGGGACTATGAAGGCACCGGGGAGCTGTTTTTT. This sequence encodes CASSEARDYEGTGELFF.

J is TRBJ2-5 and V is TRBV9, with D possibly being TRBD2 (5 bases). The V end was cut by 3 bases, the J end by 1 base, with 13 bases between. This CDR3 region has 15 residues. Per the germline V gene, CDR1 is SGDLS and CDR2 is YYNGEE. Here the CDR3 DNA reads TGTGCCAGCAGCGCCGGAAAGACTATCCAAGAGACCCAGTACTTC. Its translation: CASSAGKTIQETQYF. The variable domain in full, completed from reference TRBV9 and TRBJ2-5, reads DSGVTQTPKHLITATGQRVTLRCSPRSGDLSVYWYQQSLDQGLQFLIQYYNGEERAKGNILERFSAQQFPDLHSELNLSSLELGDSALYFCASSAGKTIQETQYFGPGTRLLVL.

The rearrangement uses TRBV10-3 and TRBJ1-1; a possible D gene is TRBD1 (5 bases). The CDR3 is 13 amino acids. Germline V gives CDR1 ENHRY, CDR2 SYGVKD. The V gene lost 3 bases and the J gene lost 4 bases, with 9 bases spanning the gap. CDR3 region: CAISDRVSTEAFF. The CDR3 DNA reads as TGTGCCATCAGTGACAGGGTGAGCACTGAAGCTTTCTTT.

The chain joins TRBV7-3 to TRBJ1-3; no clear D gene. This CDR3 has 15 amino acids. Deletions cut 3 bases from V and 6 bases from J, with 15 bases between. Germline loops: CDR1 SGHTA, CDR2 FQGTGA. CDR3 loop: CASSFSGSKENTIYF. CDR3 in DNA: TGTGCCAGCAGCTTTAGCGGCAGCAAGGAAAACACCATATATTTT.

This clone was detected only a few times. The chain joins TRBV6-5 to TRBJ2-1; D remains ambiguous. Per the germline V gene, CDR1 is MNHEY and CDR2 is SVGAGI. This CDR3 is built from 16 residues. V lost 0 bases and J 4 bases, leaving 13 bases between the germline ends. The CDR3 is CASSYSGLPPYNEQFF. CDR3 nucleotide sequence: TGTGCCAGCAGTTACTCGGGCTTACCGCCATACAATGAGCAGTTCTTC.

This chain connects TRBV7-2 to TRBJ1-6, with 7 bases identical to TRBD1. V dropped 2 bases and J dropped 8; count of bases not matched to a gene: 6. This CDR3 spans 15 amino acids. Germline lookup yields CDR1 SGHTA and CDR2 FQGNSA. As DNA, the CDR3 is TGTGCCAGCAGCTTACAGGGGGATGCGTATTCACCCCTCCACTTT. Its translation: CASSLQGDAYSPLHF. Complete variable domain (other parts from reference TRBV7-2 and TRBJ1-6): GAGVSQSPSNKVTEKGKDVELRCDPISGHTALYWYRQSLGQGLEFLIYFQGNSAPDKSGLPSDRFSAERTGGSVSTLTIQRTQQEDSAVYLCASSLQGDAYSPLHFGNGTRLTVT.

This clone turned up a few times. The chain joins TRBV7-9 to TRBJ1-4; the D gene is possibly TRBD1 (6 bases). Germline CDR1 and CDR2: SEHNR and FQNEAQ (reference sequence). There are 17 residues in the CDR3. The V gene lost 4 bases and the J gene lost 0 bases, with 15 bases spanning the gap. The CDR3 region has the DNA TGTGCCAGCAGCTCATACGGACAGACCACAACTAATGAAAAACTGTTTTTT. Amino acids: CASSSYGQTTTNEKLFF.

The chain links TRBV4-3 to TRBJ2-1, with 9 bases identical to TRBD2. This CDR3 is built from 15 residues. Germline V lookup: CDR1 LGHNA, CDR2 YSLEER. J gave up 8 bases and V 5 bases, and 10 bases lay outside the gene matches. CDR3: CASSYSGGGADEQFF. The CDR3 DNA follows: TGCGCCAGCAGCTACTCTGGCGGGGGGGCCGATGAGCAGTTCTTC.

The rearrangement uses TRBV12-5 and TRBJ1-5, with TRBD1 matching 7 bases. Per the germline V gene, CDR1 is LGHNT and CDR2 is FRNRAP. V dropped 0 bases and J dropped 0; count of bases not matched to a gene: 2. The CDR3 sequence is 16 residues long. The CDR3 is CASGLVGGYSNQPQHF. The CDR3 nucleotides read TGTGCTAGTGGTTTGGTAGGGGGCTATAGCAATCAGCCCCAGCATTTT.